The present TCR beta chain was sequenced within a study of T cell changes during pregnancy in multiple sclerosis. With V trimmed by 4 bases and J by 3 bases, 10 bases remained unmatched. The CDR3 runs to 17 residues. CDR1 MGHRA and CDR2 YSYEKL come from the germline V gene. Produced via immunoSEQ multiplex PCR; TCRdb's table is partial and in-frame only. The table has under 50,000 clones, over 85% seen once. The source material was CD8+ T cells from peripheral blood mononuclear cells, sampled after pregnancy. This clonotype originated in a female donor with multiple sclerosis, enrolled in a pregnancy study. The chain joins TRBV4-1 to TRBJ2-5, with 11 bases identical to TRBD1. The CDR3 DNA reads TGCGCCAGCAGCCCGTGGACAGGGGGCGCGGGTAAAGAGACCCAGTACTTC. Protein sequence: CASSPWTGGAGKETQYF.